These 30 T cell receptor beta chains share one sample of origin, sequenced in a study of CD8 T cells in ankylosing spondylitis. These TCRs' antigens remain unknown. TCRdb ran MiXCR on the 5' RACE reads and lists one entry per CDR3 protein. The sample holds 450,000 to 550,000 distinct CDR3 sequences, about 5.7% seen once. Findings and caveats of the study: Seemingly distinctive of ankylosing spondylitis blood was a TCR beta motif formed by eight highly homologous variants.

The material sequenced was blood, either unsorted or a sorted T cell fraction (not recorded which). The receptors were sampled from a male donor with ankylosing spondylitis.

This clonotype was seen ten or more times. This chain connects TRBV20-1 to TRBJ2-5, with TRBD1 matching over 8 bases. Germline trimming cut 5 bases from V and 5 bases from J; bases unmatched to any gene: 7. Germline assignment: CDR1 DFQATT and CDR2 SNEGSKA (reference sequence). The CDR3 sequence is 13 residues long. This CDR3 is CSADRGSRETQYF. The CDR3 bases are TGCAGTGCTGACAGGGGTTCGAGGGAGACCCAGTACTTC.

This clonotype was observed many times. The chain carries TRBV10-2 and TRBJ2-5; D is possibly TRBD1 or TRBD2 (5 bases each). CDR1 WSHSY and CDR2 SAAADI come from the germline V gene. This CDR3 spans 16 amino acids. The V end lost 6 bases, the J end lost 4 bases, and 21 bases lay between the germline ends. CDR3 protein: CASRPSGDPRRETQYF. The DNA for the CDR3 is TGCGCCAGCAGGCCATCCGGGGACCCCCGGCGAGAGACCCAGTACTTC.

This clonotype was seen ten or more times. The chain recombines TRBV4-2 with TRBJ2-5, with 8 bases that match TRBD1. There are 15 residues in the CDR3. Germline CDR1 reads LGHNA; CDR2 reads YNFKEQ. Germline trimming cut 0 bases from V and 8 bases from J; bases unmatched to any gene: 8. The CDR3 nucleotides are TGTGCCAGCAGCCAAGATCGCGGACAGGGAAGTACCCAGTACTTC. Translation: CASSQDRGQGSTQYF.

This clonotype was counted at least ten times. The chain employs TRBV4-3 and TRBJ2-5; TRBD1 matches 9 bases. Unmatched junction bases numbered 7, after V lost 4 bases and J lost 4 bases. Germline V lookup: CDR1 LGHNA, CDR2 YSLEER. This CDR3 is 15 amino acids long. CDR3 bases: TGCGCCAGCAGCCTAGGGACAGGGACAGCAGAGACCCAGTACTTC. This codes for CASSLGTGTAETQYF.

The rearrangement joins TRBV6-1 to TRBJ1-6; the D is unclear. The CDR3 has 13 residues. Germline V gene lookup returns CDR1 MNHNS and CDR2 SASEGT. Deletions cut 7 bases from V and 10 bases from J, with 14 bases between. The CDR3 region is CASTLLPSSPLHF. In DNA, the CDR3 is TGTGCCAGCACCCTACTCCCCTCCTCACCCCTCCACTTT.

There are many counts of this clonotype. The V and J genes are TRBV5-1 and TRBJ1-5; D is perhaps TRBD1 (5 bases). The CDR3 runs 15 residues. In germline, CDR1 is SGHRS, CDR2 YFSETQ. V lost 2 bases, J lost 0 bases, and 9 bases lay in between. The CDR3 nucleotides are TGCGCCAGCAGCTTCATCGACAGTAGCAATCAGCCCCAGCATTTT. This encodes CASSFIDSSNQPQHF. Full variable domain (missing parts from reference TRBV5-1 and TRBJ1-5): KAGVTQTPRYLIKTRGQQVTLSCSPISGHRSVSWYQQTPGQGLQFLFEYFSETQRNKGNFPGRFSGRQFSNSRSEMNVSTLELGDSALYLCASSFIDSSNQPQHFGDGTRLSIL.

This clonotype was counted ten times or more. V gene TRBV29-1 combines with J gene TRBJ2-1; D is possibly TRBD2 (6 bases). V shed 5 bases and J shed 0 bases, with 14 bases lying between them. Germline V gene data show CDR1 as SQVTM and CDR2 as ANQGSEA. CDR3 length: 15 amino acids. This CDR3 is CSVRTIKSSYNEQFF. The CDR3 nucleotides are TGCAGCGTTCGGACTATTAAGAGCTCCTACAATGAGCAGTTCTTC.

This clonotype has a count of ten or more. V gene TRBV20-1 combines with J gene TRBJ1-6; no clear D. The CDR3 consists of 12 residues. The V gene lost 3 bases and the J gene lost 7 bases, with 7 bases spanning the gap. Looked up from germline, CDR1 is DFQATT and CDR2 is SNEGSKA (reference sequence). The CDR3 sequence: CSARQQNSPLHF. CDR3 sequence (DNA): TGCAGTGCTAGGCAACAGAATTCACCCCTCCACTTT.

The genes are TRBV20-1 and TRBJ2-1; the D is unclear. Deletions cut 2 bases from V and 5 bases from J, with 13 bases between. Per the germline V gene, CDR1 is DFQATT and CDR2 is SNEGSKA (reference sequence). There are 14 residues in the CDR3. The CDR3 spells CSARSVVRDNEQFF. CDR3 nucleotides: TGCAGTGCTAGATCAGTGGTACGAGACAATGAGCAGTTCTTC.

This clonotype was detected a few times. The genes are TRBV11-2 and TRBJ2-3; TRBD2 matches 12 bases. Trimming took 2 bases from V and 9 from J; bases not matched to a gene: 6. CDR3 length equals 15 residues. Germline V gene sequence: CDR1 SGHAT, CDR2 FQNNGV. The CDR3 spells CASSLFLAGGQTQYF. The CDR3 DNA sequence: TGTGCCAGCAGCTTATTTCTAGCGGGAGGGCAAACGCAGTATTTT.

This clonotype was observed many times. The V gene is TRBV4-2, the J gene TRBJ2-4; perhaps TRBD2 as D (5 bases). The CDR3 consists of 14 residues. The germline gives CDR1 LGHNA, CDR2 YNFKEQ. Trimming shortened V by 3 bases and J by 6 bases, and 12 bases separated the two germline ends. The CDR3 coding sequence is TGTGCCAGCAGCCAGCGTGGGAGAGGAAACATTCAGTACTTC. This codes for CASSQRGRGNIQYF.

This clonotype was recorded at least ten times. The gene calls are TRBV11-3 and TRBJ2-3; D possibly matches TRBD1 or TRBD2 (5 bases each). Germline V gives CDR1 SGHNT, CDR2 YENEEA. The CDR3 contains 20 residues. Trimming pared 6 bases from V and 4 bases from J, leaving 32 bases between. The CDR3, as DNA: TGTGCCAGCAGAACAGGCCGCGGGCGGGCTATCAACAAAGCGGCAGATACGCAGTATTTT. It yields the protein CASRTGRGRAINKAADTQYF.

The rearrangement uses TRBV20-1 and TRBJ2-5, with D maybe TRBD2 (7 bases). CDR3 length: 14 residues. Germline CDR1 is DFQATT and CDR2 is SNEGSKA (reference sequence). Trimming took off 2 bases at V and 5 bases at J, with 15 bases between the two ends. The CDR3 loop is CSARRPGGRETQYF. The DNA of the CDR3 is TGCAGTGCTAGAAGGCCGGGGGGCCGGGAGACCCAGTACTTC.

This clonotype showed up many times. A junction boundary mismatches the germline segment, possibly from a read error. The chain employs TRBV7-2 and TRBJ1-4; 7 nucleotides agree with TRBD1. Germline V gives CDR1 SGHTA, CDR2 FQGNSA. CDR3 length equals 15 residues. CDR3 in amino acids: CASSPTGQERWIPTF. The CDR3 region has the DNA TGTGCCAGCAGCCCCACCGGACAGGAGAGGTGGATCCCGACTTTT.

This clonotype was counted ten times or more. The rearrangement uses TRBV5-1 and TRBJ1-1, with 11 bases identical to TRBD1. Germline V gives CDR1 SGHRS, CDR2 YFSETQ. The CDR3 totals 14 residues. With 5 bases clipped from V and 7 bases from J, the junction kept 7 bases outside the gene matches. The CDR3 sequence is CASRAGTGGFEAFF. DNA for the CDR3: TGCGCCAGCAGAGCCGGGACAGGGGGGTTTGAAGCTTTCTTT.

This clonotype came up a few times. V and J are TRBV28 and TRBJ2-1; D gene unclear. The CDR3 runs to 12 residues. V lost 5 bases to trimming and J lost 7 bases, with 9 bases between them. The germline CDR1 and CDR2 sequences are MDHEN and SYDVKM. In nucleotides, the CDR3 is TGTGCCAGCAGTGAGGCGGAGAATGAGCAGTTCTTC. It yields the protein CASSEAENEQFF.

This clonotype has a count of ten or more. CDR3 amino acids: CASSLAQGGQPQHF. The CDR3 nucleotides are TGCGCCAGCAGCTTGGCACAGGGTGGTCAGCCCCAGCATTTT. The chain joins TRBV5-1 to TRBJ1-5, with D perhaps TRBD1 (6 bases). Germline V gene lookup returns CDR1 SGHRS and CDR2 YFSETQ. The CDR3 is 14 amino acids. Trimming shortened V by 0 bases and J by 6 bases, and 10 bases separated the two germline ends. Filled out from reference TRBV5-1 and TRBJ1-5, the complete variable domain reads KAGVTQTPRYLIKTRGQQVTLSCSPISGHRSVSWYQQTPGQGLQFLFEYFSETQRNKGNFPGRFSGRQFSNSRSEMNVSTLELGDSALYLCASSLAQGGQPQHFGDGTRLSIL.

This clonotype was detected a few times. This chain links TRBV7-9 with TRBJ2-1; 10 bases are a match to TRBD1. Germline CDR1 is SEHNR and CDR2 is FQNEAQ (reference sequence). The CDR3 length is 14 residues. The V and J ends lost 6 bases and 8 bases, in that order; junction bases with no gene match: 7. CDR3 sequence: CASSGDRGGHEQFF. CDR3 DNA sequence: TGTGCCAGCAGTGGGGACAGGGGAGGGCATGAGCAGTTCTTC.

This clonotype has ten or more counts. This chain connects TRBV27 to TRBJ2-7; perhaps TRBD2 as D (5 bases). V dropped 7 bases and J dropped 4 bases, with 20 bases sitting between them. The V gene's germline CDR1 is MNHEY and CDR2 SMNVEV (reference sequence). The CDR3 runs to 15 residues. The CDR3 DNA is TGTGCCAGCATAAATGCGGCCTCAGGCGGGTACGAGCAGTACTTC. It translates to CASINAASGGYEQYF.

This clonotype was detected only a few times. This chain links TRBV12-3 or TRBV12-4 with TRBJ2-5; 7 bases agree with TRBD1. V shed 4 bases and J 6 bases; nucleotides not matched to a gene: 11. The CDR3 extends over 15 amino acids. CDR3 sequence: CASSSPRGLEKTQYF. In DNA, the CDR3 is TGTGCCAGCAGTTCCCCCAGGGGGTTGGAAAAGACCCAGTACTTC.

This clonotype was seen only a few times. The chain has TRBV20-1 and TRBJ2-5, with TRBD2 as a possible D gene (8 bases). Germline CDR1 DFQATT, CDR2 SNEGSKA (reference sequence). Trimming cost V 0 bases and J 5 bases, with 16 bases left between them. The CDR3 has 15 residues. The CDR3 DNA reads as TGCAGTGCTAGAGATAGCGGGACAGTGTGGGAGACCCAGTACTTC. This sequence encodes CSARDSGTVWETQYF.

CDR3 region: CASSHAGETEAFF. The CDR3 nucleotides read TGTGCCAGCAGTCACGCAGGGGAAACTGAAGCTTTCTTT. The rearrangement links TRBV27 to TRBJ1-1, with a possible D match to TRBD1 (6 bases). Germline V gene data show CDR1 as MNHEY and CDR2 as SMNVEV (reference sequence). CDR3 length: 13 amino acids. Trimming removed 5 bases from V and 5 bases from J, with 12 bases in between.

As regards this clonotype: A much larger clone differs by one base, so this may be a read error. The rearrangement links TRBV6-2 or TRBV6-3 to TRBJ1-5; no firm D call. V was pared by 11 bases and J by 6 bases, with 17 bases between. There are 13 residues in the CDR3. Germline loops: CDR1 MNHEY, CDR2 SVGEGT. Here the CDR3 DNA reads TGTGCCGGCAATAGGTGGTCAGGTCAGCCCCAGCATTTT. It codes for CAGNRWSGQPQHF.

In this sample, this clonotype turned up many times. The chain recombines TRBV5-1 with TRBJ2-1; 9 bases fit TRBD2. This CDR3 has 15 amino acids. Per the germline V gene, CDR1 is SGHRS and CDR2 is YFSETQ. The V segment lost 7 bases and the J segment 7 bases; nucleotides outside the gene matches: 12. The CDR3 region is CASYPGGRALNEQFF. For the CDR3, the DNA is TGCGCCAGCTACCCGGGCGGGAGGGCCCTAAATGAGCAGTTCTTC.

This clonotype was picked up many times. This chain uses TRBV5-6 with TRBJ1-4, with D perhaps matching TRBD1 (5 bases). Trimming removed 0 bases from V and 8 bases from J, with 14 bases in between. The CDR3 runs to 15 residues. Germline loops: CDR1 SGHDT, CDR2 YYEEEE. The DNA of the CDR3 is TGTGCCAGCAGCTTGGATTCAGGGCGCCGGGAAAAACTGTTTTTT. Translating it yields CASSLDSGRREKLFF. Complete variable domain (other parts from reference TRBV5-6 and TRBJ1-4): DAGVTQSPTHLIKTRGQQVTLRCSPKSGHDTVSWYQQALGQGPQFIFQYYEEEERQRGNFPDRFSGHQFPNYSSELNVNALLLGDSALYLCASSLDSGRREKLFFGSGTQLSVL.

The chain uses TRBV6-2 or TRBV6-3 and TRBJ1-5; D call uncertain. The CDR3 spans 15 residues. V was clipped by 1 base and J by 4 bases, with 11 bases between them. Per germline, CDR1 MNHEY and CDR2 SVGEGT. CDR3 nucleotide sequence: TGTGCCAGCAGTTACTTCTCAACAGCAAATCAGCCCCAGCATTTT. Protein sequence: CASSYFSTANQPQHF.

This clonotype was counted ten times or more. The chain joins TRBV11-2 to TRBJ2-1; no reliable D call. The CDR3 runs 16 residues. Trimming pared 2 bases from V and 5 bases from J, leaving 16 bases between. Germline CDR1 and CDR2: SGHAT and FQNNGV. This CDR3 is CASSLRRQRSHNEQFF. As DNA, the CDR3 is TGTGCCAGCAGCTTAAGGCGACAAAGGAGTCACAATGAGCAGTTCTTC.

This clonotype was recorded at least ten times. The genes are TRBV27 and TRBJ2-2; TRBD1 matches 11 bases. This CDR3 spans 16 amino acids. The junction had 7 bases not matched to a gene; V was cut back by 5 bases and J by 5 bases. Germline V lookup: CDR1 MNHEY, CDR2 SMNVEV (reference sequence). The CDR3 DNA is TGTGCCAGCAGTCCCGGGACAGGGGGAGGAACCGGGGAGCTGTTTTTT. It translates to CASSPGTGGGTGELFF.

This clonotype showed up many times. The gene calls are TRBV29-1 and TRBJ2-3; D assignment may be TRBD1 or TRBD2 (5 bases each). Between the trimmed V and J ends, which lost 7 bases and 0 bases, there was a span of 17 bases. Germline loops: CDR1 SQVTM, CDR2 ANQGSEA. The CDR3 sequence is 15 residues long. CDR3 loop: CSAHPGDGSTDTQYF. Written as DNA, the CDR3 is TGCAGCGCCCACCCTGGGGACGGAAGCACAGATACGCAGTATTTT.

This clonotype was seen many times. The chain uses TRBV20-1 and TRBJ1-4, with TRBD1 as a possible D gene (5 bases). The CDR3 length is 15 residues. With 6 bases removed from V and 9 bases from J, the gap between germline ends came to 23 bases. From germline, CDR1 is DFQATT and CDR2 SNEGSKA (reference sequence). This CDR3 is CSAPPSGLPRQKLFF. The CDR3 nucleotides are TGCAGTGCCCCCCCCTCGGGACTTCCGAGGCAAAAACTGTTTTTT.